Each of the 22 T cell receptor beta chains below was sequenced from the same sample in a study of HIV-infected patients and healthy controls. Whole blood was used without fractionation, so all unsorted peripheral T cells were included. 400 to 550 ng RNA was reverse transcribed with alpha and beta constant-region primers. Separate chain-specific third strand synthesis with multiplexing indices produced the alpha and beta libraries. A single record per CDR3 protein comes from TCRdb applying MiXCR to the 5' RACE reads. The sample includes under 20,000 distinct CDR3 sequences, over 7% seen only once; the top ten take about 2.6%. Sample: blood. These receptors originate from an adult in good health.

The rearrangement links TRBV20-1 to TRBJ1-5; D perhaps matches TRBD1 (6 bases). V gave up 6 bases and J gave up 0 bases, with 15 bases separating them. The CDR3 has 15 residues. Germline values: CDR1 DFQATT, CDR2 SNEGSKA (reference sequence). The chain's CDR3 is CSAKTGTNSNQPQHF. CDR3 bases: TGCAGTGCAAAGACAGGAACCAATAGCAATCAGCCCCAGCATTTT.

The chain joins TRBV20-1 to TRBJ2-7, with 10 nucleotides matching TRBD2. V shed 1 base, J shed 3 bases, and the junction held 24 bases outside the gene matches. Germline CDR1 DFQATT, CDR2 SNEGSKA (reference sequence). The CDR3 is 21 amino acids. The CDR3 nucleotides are TGCAGTGCTAGAGCAGGTCGGCAAGACGGGTCTAGCGGGAGTTTTTACTACGAGCAGTACTTC. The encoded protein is CSARAGRQDGSSGSFYYEQYF.

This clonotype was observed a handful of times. Here the CDR3 reads CASSPNGEGEAFF. Written as DNA, the CDR3 is TGTGCCAGCTCACCTAACGGGGAGGGTGAAGCTTTCTTT. V and J are TRBV18 and TRBJ1-1; no firm D call. CDR1 and CDR2 (germline): KGHSH, LQKENI. This CDR3 region has 13 residues. Trimming removed 3 bases at V and 7 bases at J, with 12 bases between.

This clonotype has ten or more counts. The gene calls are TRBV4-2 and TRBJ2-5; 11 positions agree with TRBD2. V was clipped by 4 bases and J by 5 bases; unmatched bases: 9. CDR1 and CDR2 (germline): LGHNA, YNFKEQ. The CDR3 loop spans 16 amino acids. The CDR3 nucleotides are TGTGCCAGCAGCCCCCAGACTAGCGGGGACGTCGAGACCCAGTACTTC. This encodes CASSPQTSGDVETQYF.

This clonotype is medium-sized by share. The DNA of the CDR3 is TGCAACTCTGTCACAGGGACGAACACTGAAGCTTTCTTT. It codes for CNSVTGTNTEAFF. The rearrangement uses TRBV29-1 and TRBJ1-1, with D perhaps TRBD1 (6 bases). Germline V lookup: CDR1 SQVTM, CDR2 ANQGSEA. This CDR3 is built from 13 residues.

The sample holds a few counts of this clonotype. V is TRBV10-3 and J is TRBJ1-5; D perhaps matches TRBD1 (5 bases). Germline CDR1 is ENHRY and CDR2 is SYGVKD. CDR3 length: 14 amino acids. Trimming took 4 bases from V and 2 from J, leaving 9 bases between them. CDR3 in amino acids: CAISAQGGNQPQHF. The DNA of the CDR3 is TGTGCCATCAGTGCGCAGGGAGGCAATCAGCCCCAGCATTTT.

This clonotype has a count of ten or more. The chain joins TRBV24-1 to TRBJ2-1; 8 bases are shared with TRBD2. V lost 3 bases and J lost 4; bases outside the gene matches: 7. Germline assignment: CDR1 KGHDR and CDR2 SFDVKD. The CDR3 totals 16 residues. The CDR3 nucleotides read TGTGCCACCAGTGATACCTACGGACTAGCATACAATGAGCAGTTCTTC. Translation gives CATSDTYGLAYNEQFF.

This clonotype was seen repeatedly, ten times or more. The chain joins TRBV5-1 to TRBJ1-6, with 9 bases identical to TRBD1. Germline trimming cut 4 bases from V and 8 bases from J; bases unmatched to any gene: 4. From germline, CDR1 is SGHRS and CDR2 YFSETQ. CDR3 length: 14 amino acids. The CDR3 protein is CASSTGDRDSPLHF. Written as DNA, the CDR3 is TGCGCCAGCAGCACTGGGGACAGGGATTCACCCCTCCACTTT.

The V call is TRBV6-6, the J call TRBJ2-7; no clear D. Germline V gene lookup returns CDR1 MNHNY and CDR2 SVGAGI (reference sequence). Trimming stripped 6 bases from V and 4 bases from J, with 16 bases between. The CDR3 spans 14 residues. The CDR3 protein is CASSPVGPLYEQYF. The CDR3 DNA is TGTGCCAGCAGCCCAGTAGGGCCTCTATACGAGCAGTACTTC.

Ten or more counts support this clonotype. The CDR3 region is CASSVQAPGETQYF. DNA of the CDR3: TGTGCCAGCAGTGTCCAGGCCCCAGGGGAGACCCAGTACTTC. The V and J genes are TRBV6-1 and TRBJ2-5; a weak D match, TRBD1 (5 bases). The CDR3 contains 14 residues. V lost 4 bases, J lost 5 bases, and 14 bases lay in between. The germline gives CDR1 MNHNS, CDR2 SASEGT.

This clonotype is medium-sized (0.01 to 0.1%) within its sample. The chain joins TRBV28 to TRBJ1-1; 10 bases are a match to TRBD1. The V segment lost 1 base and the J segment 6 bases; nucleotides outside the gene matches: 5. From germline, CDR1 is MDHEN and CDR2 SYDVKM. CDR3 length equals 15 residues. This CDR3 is CASSLLGQGWAEAFF. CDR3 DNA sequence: TGTGCCAGCAGTTTATTGGGACAGGGGTGGGCTGAAGCTTTCTTT.

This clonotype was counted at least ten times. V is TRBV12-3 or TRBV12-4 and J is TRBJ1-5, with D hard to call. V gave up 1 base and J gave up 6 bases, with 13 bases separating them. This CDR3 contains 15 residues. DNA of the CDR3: TGTGCCAGCAGTTTAGGACATGAGGTGGGTCAGCCCCAGCATTTT. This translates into CASSLGHEVGQPQHF.

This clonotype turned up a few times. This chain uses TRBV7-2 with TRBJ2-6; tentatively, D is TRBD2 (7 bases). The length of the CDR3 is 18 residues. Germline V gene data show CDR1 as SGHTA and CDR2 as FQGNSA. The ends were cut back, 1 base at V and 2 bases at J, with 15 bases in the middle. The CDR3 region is CASSLVARGATGANVLTF. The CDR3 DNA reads TGTGCCAGCAGCTTAGTAGCCCGGGGGGCTACTGGGGCCAACGTCCTGACTTTC. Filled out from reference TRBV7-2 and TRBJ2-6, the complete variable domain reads GAGVSQSPSNKVTEKGKDVELRCDPISGHTALYWYRQSLGQGLEFLIYFQGNSAPDKSGLPSDRFSAERTGGSVSTLTIQRTQQEDSAVYLCASSLVARGATGANVLTFGAGSRLTVL.

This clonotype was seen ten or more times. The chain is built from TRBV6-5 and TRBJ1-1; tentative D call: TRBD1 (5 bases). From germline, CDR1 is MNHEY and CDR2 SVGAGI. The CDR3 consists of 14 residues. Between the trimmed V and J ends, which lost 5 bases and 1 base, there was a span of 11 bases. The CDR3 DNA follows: TGTGCCAGCAGTCGCGTTACAGGGAACACTGAAGCTTTCTTT. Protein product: CASSRVTGNTEAFF.

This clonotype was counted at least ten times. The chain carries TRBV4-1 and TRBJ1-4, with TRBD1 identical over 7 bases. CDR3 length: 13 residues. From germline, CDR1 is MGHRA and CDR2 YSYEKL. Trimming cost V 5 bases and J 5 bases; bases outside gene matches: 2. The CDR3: CASSMGQNEKLFF. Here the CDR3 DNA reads TGCGCCAGCAGCATGGGACAGAATGAAAAACTGTTTTTT.

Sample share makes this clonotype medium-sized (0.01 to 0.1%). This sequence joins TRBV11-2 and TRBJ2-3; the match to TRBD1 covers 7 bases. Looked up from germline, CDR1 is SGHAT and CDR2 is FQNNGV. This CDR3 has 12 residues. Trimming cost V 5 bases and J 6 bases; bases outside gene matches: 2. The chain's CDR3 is CASSIQGDTQYF. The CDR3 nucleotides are TGTGCCAGCAGCATACAGGGGGATACGCAGTATTTT.

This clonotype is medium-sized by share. The CDR3 DNA reads TGTGCCAGCAGAAGCGGACAGGCCAAAAACATTCAGTACTTC. Protein sequence: CASRSGQAKNIQYF. The chain is built from TRBV28 and TRBJ2-4, with D possibly TRBD1 on 6 matching bases. The CDR3 loop spans 14 amino acids. Trimming left V 6 bases short and J 1 base short, with 10 bases between. Germline V lookup: CDR1 MDHEN, CDR2 SYDVKM. The entire variable domain, with the rest obtained from reference TRBV28 and TRBJ2-4, is as follows: DVKVTQSSRYLVKRTGEKVFLECVQDMDHENMFWYRQDPGLGLRLIYFSYDVKMKEKGDIPEGYSVSREKKERFSLILESASTNQTSMYLCASRSGQAKNIQYFGAGTRLSVL.

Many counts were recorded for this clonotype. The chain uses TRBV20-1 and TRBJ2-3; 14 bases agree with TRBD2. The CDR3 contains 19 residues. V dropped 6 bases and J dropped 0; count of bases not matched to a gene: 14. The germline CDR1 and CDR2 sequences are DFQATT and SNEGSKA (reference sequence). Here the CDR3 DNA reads TGCAGTGCCAGACGACTAGCGGGAGGGCCGTCGCTCAGCACAGATACGCAGTATTTT. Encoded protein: CSARRLAGGPSLSTDTQYF.

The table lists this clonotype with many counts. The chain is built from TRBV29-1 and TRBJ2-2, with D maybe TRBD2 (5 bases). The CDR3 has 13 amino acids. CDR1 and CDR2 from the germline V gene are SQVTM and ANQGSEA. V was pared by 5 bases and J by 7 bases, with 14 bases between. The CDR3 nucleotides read TGCAGCGTTACCAGGAAGGAGGACGGGGAGCTGTTTTTT. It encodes CSVTRKEDGELFF.

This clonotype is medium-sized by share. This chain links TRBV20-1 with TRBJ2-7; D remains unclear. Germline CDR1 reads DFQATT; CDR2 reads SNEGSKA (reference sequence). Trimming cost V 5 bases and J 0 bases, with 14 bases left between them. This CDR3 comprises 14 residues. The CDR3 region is CSASTDIYSYEQYF. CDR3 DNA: TGCAGTGCTTCTACCGACATTTACTCCTACGAGCAGTACTTC.

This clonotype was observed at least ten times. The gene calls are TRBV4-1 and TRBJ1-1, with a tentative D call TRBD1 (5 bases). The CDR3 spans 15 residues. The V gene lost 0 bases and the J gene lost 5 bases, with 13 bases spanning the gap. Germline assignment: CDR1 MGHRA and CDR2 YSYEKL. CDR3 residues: CASSQDLGVYTEAFF. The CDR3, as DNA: TGCGCCAGCAGCCAAGATCTGGGGGTATATACTGAAGCTTTCTTT.

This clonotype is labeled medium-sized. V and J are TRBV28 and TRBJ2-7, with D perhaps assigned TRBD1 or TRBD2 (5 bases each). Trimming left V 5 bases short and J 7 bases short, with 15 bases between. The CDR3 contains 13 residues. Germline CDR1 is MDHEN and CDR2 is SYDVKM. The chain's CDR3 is CASSPLSGREQYF. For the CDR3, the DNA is TGTGCCAGCAGTCCCTTGTCGGGGCGGGAGCAGTACTTC.